What follows are 28 T cell receptor beta chains derived from one specimen sequenced in a study of PD-L1 blockade in urothelial cancer. Sample time point: pretreatment peripheral blood. Profiled with immunoSEQ multiplex PCR; TCRdb holds only in-frame clones, not every one. Among 50,000 to 70,000 clones listed, 70% to 90% were seen once. The specimen was PBMCs, collected around atezolizumab (anti-PD-L1) treatment. Every receptor here comes from an older man with urothelial cancer.

The sample holds many counts of this clone. The chain uses TRBV20-1 and TRBJ1-2; D is unresolved. In germline, CDR1 is DFQATT, CDR2 SNEGSKA (reference sequence). This CDR3 is 10 amino acids long. V lost 6 bases and J 6 bases, leaving 8 bases between the germline ends. In DNA, the CDR3 is TGCAGTGCCGGGAGAGATGGCTACACCTTC. Translation gives CSAGRDGYTF.

The chain has TRBV7-2 and TRBJ2-3, with 7 bases matching TRBD2. This CDR3 region has 16 residues. Trimming removed 2 bases from V and 4 bases from J; junction bases left unmatched: 9. Germline V gives CDR1 SGHTA, CDR2 FQGNSA. The CDR3: CASSLNSGTISDTQYF. The CDR3 nucleotides are TGTGCCAGCAGCTTAAACTCCGGGACTATCTCAGATACGCAGTATTTT.

V gene TRBV5-1 combines with J gene TRBJ2-7, with TRBD2 matching 7 bases. Germline CDR1 SGHRS, CDR2 YFSETQ. V was pared by 2 bases and J by 2 bases, with 10 bases of the junction left unmatched. The CDR3 is 16 residues long. DNA of the CDR3: TGCGCCAGCAGCTTTCCAAGCCGGGGAGGGCCCTACGAGCAGTACTTC. Translated, it gives CASSFPSRGGPYEQYF.

V and J are TRBV19 and TRBJ1-1; the D is unclear. Trimming took off 1 base at V and 6 bases at J, with 12 bases between the two ends. The CDR3 runs to 14 residues. The germline gives CDR1 LNHDA, CDR2 SQIVND (reference sequence). The chain's CDR3 is CASSIVRSGAEAFF. The CDR3 DNA reads as TGTGCCAGTAGTATAGTAAGGTCAGGCGCTGAAGCTTTCTTT.

As to this clone: This CDR3 is also generated by other DNA sequences in the sample. The rearrangement uses TRBV6-5 and TRBJ2-1, with TRBD2 matching 11 bases. Looked up from germline, CDR1 is MNHEY and CDR2 is SVGAGI. With 6 bases clipped from V and 2 bases from J, the junction kept 3 bases outside the gene matches. This CDR3 spans 15 amino acids. The DNA of the CDR3 is TGTGCCAGCAGGCTGACTAGCGGGGCCTACAATGAGCAGTTCTTC. Its protein is CASRLTSGAYNEQFF.

The chain employs TRBV10-2 and TRBJ1-5; D may be TRBD1 (6 bases). V dropped 6 bases and J dropped 2 bases, with 14 bases sitting between them. The CDR3 loop spans 15 amino acids. The V gene's germline CDR1 is WSHSY and CDR2 SAAADI. CDR3 residues: CASSEGGGGNQPQHF. Written as DNA, the CDR3 is TGCGCCAGCAGCGAGGGCGGGGGCGGCAATCAGCCCCAGCATTTT.

The genes are TRBV5-1 and TRBJ2-3; 7 bases map to TRBD2. V trimming: 0 bases; J trimming: 2 bases; junction bases outside the gene matches: 6. CDR1 is SGHRS, CDR2 YFSETQ, per germline. The CDR3 consists of 16 residues. The CDR3 here is CASSLVSSGYTDTQYF. CDR3 DNA sequence: TGCGCCAGCAGCTTGGTATCTAGCGGTTACACAGATACGCAGTATTTT.

CDR3 residues: CASSPFTGGANTEAFF. The CDR3 region has the DNA TGTGCCAGCAGCCCCTTCACAGGGGGCGCGAACACTGAAGCTTTCTTT. The gene calls are TRBV5-4 and TRBJ1-1, with 9 bases matching TRBD1. The V segment lost 4 bases and the J segment 1 base; nucleotides outside the gene matches: 8. The CDR3 is 16 residues long. Germline V gene lookup returns CDR1 SGHNT and CDR2 YYREEE (reference sequence).

This rearrangement joins TRBV21-1 to TRBJ1-5; TRBD1 is taken as the D call from the table, unchecked against the DNA. TRBV21-1 is a known pseudogene. The CDR3 runs 17 residues. CDR3 in DNA: TGTGCCAGCAGCAGATTAGCAGGGGGCTTGTGGAATCAGCCCCAGCATTTT. Translating it yields CASSRLAGGLWNQPQHF.

The rearrangement uses TRBV5-1 and TRBJ2-1; 8 nucleotides line up with TRBD1. CDR3 length: 16 amino acids. V was clipped by 1 base and J by 1 base; unmatched bases: 4. From germline, CDR1 is SGHRS and CDR2 YFSETQ. CDR3 in DNA: TGCGCCAGCAGCTTGTGGACAGGGAGATCCTACAATGAGCAGTTCTTC. Encoded protein: CASSLWTGRSYNEQFF.

The V gene is TRBV7-3, the J gene TRBJ2-1; 8 nucleotides agree with TRBD2. The V gene end was trimmed by 5 bases and the J gene end by 6 bases; junction bases not matched to a gene: 9. Germline-derived CDR1 and CDR2 are SGHTA and FQGTGA. The CDR3 length is 15 residues. CDR3 loop: CASSPGGVGSNEQFF. CDR3 DNA: TGTGCCAGCAGCCCCGGGGGGGTCGGGTCCAATGAGCAGTTCTTC. Full variable domain (outside the CDR3, taken from reference TRBV7-3 and TRBJ2-1): GAGVSQTPSNKVTEKGKYVELRCDPISGHTALYWYRQSLGQGPEFLIYFQGTGAADDSGLPNDRFFAVRPEGSVSTLKIQRTERGDSAVYLCASSPGGVGSNEQFFGPGTRLTVL.

This rearrangement joins TRBV11-3 to TRBJ2-1; possibly TRBD2 for D (5 bases). V was clipped by 5 bases and J by 4 bases, with 9 bases between them. The germline gives CDR1 SGHNT, CDR2 YENEEA. The CDR3 is 13 amino acids. CDR3 coding DNA: TGTGCCAGCAGCGAGGGAGATTACAATGAGCAGTTCTTC. As protein: CASSEGDYNEQFF.

This clone was found a few times. The V gene is TRBV27, the J gene TRBJ2-1; a possible D gene is TRBD1 (6 bases). The CDR3 totals 16 residues. V lost 6 bases and J 2 bases, leaving 17 bases between the germline ends. Germline V gene lookup returns CDR1 MNHEY and CDR2 SMNVEV (reference sequence). CDR3 DNA: TGTGCCAGCAGCCGCGTGAGGGACACGACCTACAATGAGCAGTTCTTC. As protein: CASSRVRDTTYNEQFF.

This clone has just one count. The chain uses TRBV5-1 and TRBJ2-1, with TRBD2 as a possible D gene (7 bases). V was cut by 0 bases and J by 8 bases, with 9 bases left in between. The germline gives CDR1 SGHRS, CDR2 YFSETQ. CDR3 length: 13 amino acids. The CDR3 protein is CASSLVGGDEQFF. The CDR3 nucleotides read TGCGCCAGCAGCTTGGTAGGGGGGGATGAGCAGTTCTTC.

The chain links TRBV5-1 to TRBJ2-1; 13 positions agree with TRBD2. Trimming removed 4 bases from V and 7 bases from J; junction bases left unmatched: 5. The CDR3 contains 15 residues. The germline V gene has CDR1 SGHRS and CDR2 YFSETQ. The CDR3 bases are TGCGCCAGCAGCCTACTAGCGGGAGGGCCTAATGAGCAGTTCTTC. Translation gives CASSLLAGGPNEQFF.

The chain couples TRBV19 to TRBJ1-4; D not resolved. Trimming shortened V by 2 bases and J by 1 base, and 8 bases separated the two germline ends. CDR3 length equals 15 residues. Germline V gives CDR1 LNHDA, CDR2 SQIVND (reference sequence). The CDR3 spells CASSISVLTNEKLFF. The CDR3 DNA is TGTGCCAGTAGTATATCGGTACTAACTAATGAAAAACTGTTTTTT. Full variable domain (rest looked up from reference TRBV19 and TRBJ1-4): DGGITQSPKYLFRKEGQNVTLSCEQNLNHDAMYWYRQDPGQGLRLIYYSQIVNDFQKGDIAEGYSVSREKKESFPLTVTSAQKNPTAFYLCASSISVLTNEKLFFGSGTQLSVL.

The gene calls are TRBV4-1 and TRBJ2-2; 8 positions match TRBD1. Germline loops: CDR1 MGHRA, CDR2 YSYEKL. Trimming took 1 base from V and 4 from J; bases not matched to a gene: 5. The CDR3 extends over 16 amino acids. DNA of the CDR3: TGCGCCAGCAGCCAAGCAGGGGGCTTTGGCACCGGGGAGCTGTTTTTT. Protein product: CASSQAGGFGTGELFF.

The chain combines TRBV10-1 with TRBJ1-1, with 9 bases identical to TRBD1. Trimming at V came to 2 bases and at J to 8 bases, leaving 6 bases not matched to a gene. Looked up from germline, CDR1 is WNHNN and CDR2 is SYGVQD (reference sequence). This CDR3 spans 14 amino acids. The CDR3 DNA reads as TGCGCCAGCAGTGAGGGGACAGGGCGCGGGGAAGCTTTCTTT. Its translation is CASSEGTGRGEAFF.

CDR3 residues: CASSRRGAGTDTQYF. The CDR3 DNA reads as TGTGCCAGCAGCCGGCGGGGTGCGGGCACAGATACGCAGTATTTT. The chain is built from TRBV6-6 and TRBJ2-3; D is perhaps TRBD2 (6 bases). The germline V gene has CDR1 MNHNY and CDR2 SVGAGI (reference sequence). Trimming stripped 6 bases from V and 1 base from J, with 14 bases between. This CDR3 has 15 residues.

The rearrangement links TRBV5-6 to TRBJ2-6; TRBD2 is a possible D gene (6 bases). The CDR3 sequence is 15 residues long. V was trimmed by 2 bases and J by 2 bases, leaving 8 bases between them. Germline loops: CDR1 SGHDT, CDR2 YYEEEE. The CDR3 sequence: CASSFRGTGANVLTF. The CDR3 DNA sequence: TGTGCCAGCAGCTTCCGCGGGACTGGGGCCAACGTCCTGACTTTC. Together with reference TRBV5-6 and TRBJ2-6, the CDR3 gives the full variable domain: DAGVTQSPTHLIKTRGQQVTLRCSPKSGHDTVSWYQQALGQGPQFIFQYYEEEERQRGNFPDRFSGHQFPNYSSELNVNALLLGDSALYLCASSFRGTGANVLTFGAGSRLTVL.

The chain recombines TRBV7-3 with TRBJ1-5; D is perhaps TRBD1 (6 bases). The CDR3 sequence is 13 residues long. Germline lookup yields CDR1 SGHTA and CDR2 FQGTGA. V lost 3 bases, J lost 4 bases, and 7 bases lay in between. CDR3 protein: CASSLDSNQPQHF. The CDR3 bases are TGTGCCAGCAGCTTGGACAGTAATCAGCCCCAGCATTTT.

V and J are TRBV6-1 and TRBJ1-4, with 9 bases identical to TRBD1. V gave up 7 bases and J gave up 0 bases; unmatched junction bases: 3. Germline lookup yields CDR1 MNHNS and CDR2 SASEGT. The CDR3 is made up of 15 amino acids. In DNA form, the CDR3 reads TGTGCCAGCAACCGGGACAGGGCAACTAATGAAAAACTGTTTTTT. Protein sequence: CASNRDRATNEKLFF.

This chain connects TRBV20-1 to TRBJ2-7; D call uncertain. V gave up 6 bases and J gave up 7 bases, with 13 bases separating them. The length of the CDR3 is 11 residues. CDR1 DFQATT and CDR2 SNEGSKA come from the germline V gene (reference sequence). The CDR3 region has the DNA TGCAGTGCAACTGACCCGAGGGAGCAGTACTTC. Amino acid sequence: CSATDPREQYF.

The rearrangement joins TRBV7-2 to TRBJ2-3; TRBD2 matches 7 bases. From germline, CDR1 is SGHTA and CDR2 FQGNSA. There are 12 residues in the CDR3. The V and J ends lost 5 bases and 8 bases, in that order; junction bases with no gene match: 4. Written as DNA, the CDR3 is TGTGCCAGCAGCGGGACTATTGGTACGCAGTATTTT. Translation gives CASSGTIGTQYF. The full variable domain, its missing parts supplied by reference TRBV7-2 and TRBJ2-3, is GAGVSQSPSNKVTEKGKDVELRCDPISGHTALYWYRQSLGQGLEFLIYFQGNSAPDKSGLPSDRFSAERTGGSVSTLTIQRTQQEDSAVYLCASSGTIGTQYFGPGTRLTVL.

This clone appeared a single time. This sequence joins TRBV7-9 and TRBJ2-5; 8 nucleotides align to TRBD2. V gave up 2 bases and J gave up 3 bases; unmatched junction bases: 11. The CDR3 length is 17 residues. Germline V gene sequence: CDR1 SEHNR, CDR2 FQNEAQ (reference sequence). The CDR3 spells CASSLIKREWVEETQYF. As DNA, the CDR3 is TGTGCCAGCAGCTTAATCAAGCGGGAGTGGGTTGAAGAGACCCAGTACTTC.

V is TRBV7-9 and J is TRBJ2-5; 11 positions agree with TRBD1. J lost 2 bases, V lost 3 bases, and 14 bases had no gene match. Germline CDR1 reads SEHNR; CDR2 reads FQNEAQ (reference sequence). The CDR3 consists of 19 residues. CDR3 sequence: CASSLGTGGSVVGQETQYF. The CDR3 region has the DNA TGTGCCAGCAGCTTGGGGACAGGGGGTTCGGTGGTTGGGCAAGAGACCCAGTACTTC.

V gene TRBV30 combines with J gene TRBJ1-2; 7 bases are a match to TRBD1. The V and J ends lost 2 bases and 2 bases, in that order; junction bases with no gene match: 14. The CDR3 has 17 amino acids. Germline CDR1 is GTSNPN and CDR2 is SVGIG (reference sequence). CDR3 in amino acids: CAWSIDVPTGMNYGYTF. In DNA, the CDR3 is TGTGCCTGGAGTATTGACGTTCCGACAGGGATGAACTATGGCTACACCTTC.

This clone showed up just a few times. V gene TRBV19 combines with J gene TRBJ1-3; D uncertain. The germline CDR1 and CDR2 sequences are LNHDA and SQIVND (reference sequence). The germline V and J ends were trimmed by 6 bases and 0 bases, with 9 bases remaining between them. This CDR3 has 14 amino acids. CDR3 coding DNA: TGTGCCAGTAGCCGGGGAGGCTCTGGAAACACCATATATTTT. This encodes CASSRGGSGNTIYF.